Listed below are T cell receptor beta chains from one sample, sequenced in a study of T cell responses to AZD1222 COVID-19 vaccine. This table comes from immunoSEQ multiplex PCR, and its TCRdb copy is limited to in-frame clones, with some not included. Among roughly 150,000 clones listed, 85% to 95% were seen once. Sequencing was performed on peripheral blood, taken on day 0 of AZD1222 vaccination. The source is an adult in good health. The CDR3 runs from the conserved cysteine through the conserved F or W.

cdr3_aa	j_call	v_call
CASSLAGWQGGMKQYF	TRBJ2-7	TRBV5-8
CASTEPQQGTVLDEQYF	TRBJ2-7	TRBV25-1
CASSRLASPHEQYF	TRBJ2-7	TRBV5-5
CASRRGLAITDTQYF	TRBJ2-3	TRBV6-5
CASSFLFGGELFF	TRBJ2-2	TRBV28
CASSFQLPGSGELFF	TRBJ2-2	TRBV7-8
CATSDPGTSGNEQYF	TRBJ2-7	TRBV24-1
CASRTVYGYTF	TRBJ1-2	TRBV6-5
CASRPQGTSLGEQFF	TRBJ2-1	TRBV27
CANIPGLPYNEQFF	TRBJ2-1	TRBV10-2
CASSLVYSTEVSEKLFF	TRBJ1-4	TRBV7-9
CSALPDRGWFGTATEAFF	TRBJ1-1	TRBV29-1
CAIPLRRGSEQYF	TRBJ2-7	TRBV7-3
CASSLIGAGVSNEQFF	TRBJ2-1	TRBV28
CASSHPVDTQYF	TRBJ2-3	TRBV21-1
CASRTGDSKGYEQYF	TRBJ2-7	TRBV6-5
CASSQAFGSVHTEAFF	TRBJ1-1	TRBV4-2
CAWSVLWGYGYTF	TRBJ1-2	TRBV30